The source of this T cell receptor (beta chain) is a study of human T cells and chemical hapten exposure. Whole-study findings and limits: TCRs at a frequency above 1 in 1000 stayed unchanged with DPC sensitization.

Described time point: patch test 3, about 24 weeks after DPC sensitization. Regarding treatment: therapeutic diphenylcyclopropenone sensitization with weekly scalp DPC. TCRdb itself ran the RACE reads through MiXCR, one entry per CDR3 protein. The sample consists of about 200,000 distinct CDR3 sequences, around a quarter of them appearing once. Concerning this clonotype itself: The target antigen is unknown.

The CDR3 covers 15 residues. The germline gives CDR1 ENHRY, CDR2 SYGVKD. With 10 bases removed from V and 6 bases from J, the gap between germline ends came to 22 bases. This chain connects TRBV10-3 to TRBJ2-1, with D perhaps TRBD2 (6 bases). This clonotype was obtained from a middle-aged woman with alopecia areata. Some clones in this sample may be carry-over from other donors' samples. Sequencing was performed on whole blood, taken in connection with sensitization to the hapten diphenylcyclopropenone (DPC). The CDR3, as DNA: TGTGCCACTTCCCTGACGGCGGGGTTCGTCAATGAGCAGTTCTTC. Residues: CATSLTAGFVNEQFF.